A selection of T cell receptor beta chains follows, all from one sample in a study of blood T cell repertoires in COVID-19. Sequencing was performed with immunoSEQ multiplex PCR; in TCRdb, only in-frame clones are kept and a portion is missing. The table has about 360,000 clones, about 80% seen once. The material sequenced was peripheral blood. These receptors were obtained from a human donor with acute or convalescent COVID-19. The donor label of this sample is uncertain. Each CDR3 is given with its conserved first and last residue. The D gene is left open where the match is weak. Only part of the rows carry a size: once, few, many, or a class if the clone is expanded.

clone_size,j_call,v_call,d_call,cdr3_nt,cdr3_aa
.,TRBJ2-2,TRBV14,TRBD2,TGTGCCAGCAGCCCTTGGACTAGCGGGGGGACCGGGGAGCTGTTTTTT,CASSPWTSGGTGELFF
.,TRBJ1-3,TRBV6-6,.,TGTGCCAGCAGCCCCCCGGGTATCTTATCTGGAAACACCATATATTTT,CASSPPGILSGNTIYF
.,TRBJ2-7,TRBV7-2,.,TGTGCCAGCAGCTTAGTAAGTCTAGACCTCGAGCAGTACTTC,CASSLVSLDLEQYF
.,TRBJ2-3,TRBV6-5,.,TGTGCCAGCGGCAAGGGGGGCACAGATACGCAGTATTTT,CASGKGGTDTQYF
.,TRBJ1-6,TRBV5-7,.,TGTGCCAGCAGCTGCCAGCGAATCAATTCACCCCTCCACTTT,CASSCQRINSPLHF
.,TRBJ2-7,TRBV7-9,.,TGTGCCAGCAGCAATATAGAGACCTACGAGCAGTACTTC,CASSNIETYEQYF
once,TRBJ2-2,TRBV18,TRBD1,TGTGCCAGCTCCCCGACAGGGTCAAACACCGGGGAGCTGTTTTTT,CASSPTGSNTGELFF
.,TRBJ1-3,TRBV9,.,TGTGCCAGCAGCGTAGGAGACTCTGGAAACACCATATATTTT,CASSVGDSGNTIYF
.,TRBJ1-2,TRBV18,.,TGTGCCAGCTCACCCGTAAATCCAGGTTTGGACTATGGCTACACCTTC,CASSPVNPGLDYGYTF
.,TRBJ1-1,TRBV7-8,.,TGTGCCAGCAGCTTAAAGGGTGGGACAAGGAACACTGAAGCTTTCTTT,CASSLKGGTRNTEAFF
few,TRBJ2-2,TRBV2,.,TGTGCCAGCAGGGTCCTAGCCTCGAACACCGGGGAGCTGTTTTTT,CASRVLASNTGELFF
few,TRBJ1-1,TRBV29-1,.,TGCAGCGTTCAGGGTTGGACTGAAGCTTTCTTT,CSVQGWTEAFF
.,TRBJ1-1,TRBV7-2,.,TGTGCCAGCAGCTTACAGGGAATCATGAACACTGAAGCTTTCTTT,CASSLQGIMNTEAFF
.,TRBJ2-1,TRBV2,TRBD2,TGTGCCAGCCGAGGCGGGGGGAACAATGAGCAGTTCTTC,CASRGGGNNEQFF
.,TRBJ1-2,TRBV20-1,.,TGCAGTGCTAGTAGGCAGGGGCTCTATGGCTACACCTTC,CSASRQGLYGYTF
.,TRBJ2-7,TRBV18,TRBD1,TGTGCCAGCTCACCCCTCGACAGGGACGAGCAGTACTTC,CASSPLDRDEQYF
.,TRBJ1-3,TRBV18,TRBD1,TGTGCCAGCTCACCACGGGGATCAGGGGGACTTGGAAACACCATATATTTT,CASSPRGSGGLGNTIYF
.,TRBJ1-4,TRBV6-1,.,TGTGCCAGCAGTGAAAGGTCCAGGACTAATGAAAAACTGTTTTTT,CASSERSRTNEKLFF
.,TRBJ2-2,TRBV5-6,TRBD2,TGTGCCAGCAGGTCCGGACTAGCGGAAATCACCGGGGAGCTGTTTTTT,CASRSGLAEITGELFF
few,TRBJ1-1,TRBV9,TRBD1,TGTGCCAGCAGCGTGGGACTCGACAGGGCGTTGGAAGCTTTCTTT,CASSVGLDRALEAFF
.,TRBJ2-3,TRBV3-1/TRBV3-2,TRBD1,TGTGCCAGCAGCCTAAAGGGGGCATATACGCAGTATTTT,CASSLKGAYTQYF
.,TRBJ1-1,TRBV28,.,TGTGCCAGCAGTCTCCCCCTGAGGGTCACTGAAGCTTTCTTT,CASSLPLRVTEAFF
.,TRBJ2-1,TRBV28,.,TGTGCCAGCAGTTTATTCAGGGCCTACAATGAGCAGTTCTTC,CASSLFRAYNEQFF
.,TRBJ2-5,TRBV12-5,TRBD2,TGTGCTAGCCTTCTTAGCGGGAGGAGTGGTGAGACCCAGTACTTC,CASLLSGRSGETQYF
many,TRBJ1-5,TRBV28,.,TGTGCCAGCCAGGTGGTCGGCAATCAGCCCCAGCATTTT,CASQVVGNQPQHF
.,TRBJ2-7,TRBV6-8,.,TGTGCCAGCAGAGAGGTCCACGAGCAGTACTTC,CASREVHEQYF
.,TRBJ2-1,TRBV7-6,TRBD2,TGTGCCAGCAGCTTAATTATTCCCGGGGGGACGAACTACAATGAGCAGTTCTTC,CASSLIIPGGTNYNEQFF
.,TRBJ1-1,TRBV11-3,TRBD1,TGTGCCAGCAGCCTAGGGGGCGCAAAGAACACTGAAGCTTTCTTT,CASSLGGAKNTEAFF
.,TRBJ1-4,TRBV20-1,.,TGCAGTGCTAGTCTGGGACACGTCTCTAATGAAAAACTGTTTTTT,CSASLGHVSNEKLFF
.,TRBJ1-2,TRBV18,.,TGTGCCAGCTCACCATCAAGAGGGCCGCCGGTAGGCTACACCTTC,CASSPSRGPPVGYTF
.,TRBJ2-4,TRBV4-1,TRBD1,TGCGCCAGCAGCCACGGGGACAGGGAAAACATTCAGTACTTC,CASSHGDRENIQYF
few,TRBJ1-6,TRBV10-2,.,TGCGCCAGCAGGGACAGTCGAAGCAACTATAATTCACCCCTCCACTTT,CASRDSRSNYNSPLHF
few,TRBJ1-5,TRBV18,.,TGTGCCAGCTCAAAACAGAAAGATAGCAATCAGCCCCAGCATTTT,CASSKQKDSNQPQHF
.,TRBJ1-1,TRBV5-5,.,TGTGCCAGCAGCTTGAATCAGGGAGGAACTGAAGCTTTCTTT,CASSLNQGGTEAFF
.,TRBJ2-5,TRBV4-1,TRBD1,TGCGCCAGCAGCCCGTCCGGGACAGGGGAAGAAACCCAGTACTTC,CASSPSGTGEETQYF
few,TRBJ2-7,TRBV15,.,TGTGCCACCAGCAAGTCGGGACACCCTGGAGACGAGCAGTACTTC,CATSKSGHPGDEQYF
.,TRBJ2-7,TRBV28,.,TGTGCCAGCAGGGGGCGGGATCGTCGCTACGAGCAGTACTTC,CASRGRDRRYEQYF